Detailed here is one T cell receptor (beta chain). Germline CDR1 and CDR2: SGHVS and FQNEAQ. Trimming cost V 7 bases and J 3 bases, with 19 bases left between them. The CDR3 is 15 amino acids. Only in-frame clones appear in the TCRdb table, and some are missing; sequencing was by immunoSEQ multiplex PCR. The data contain 150,000 to 200,000 clones, 65% to 90% of them singletons. The data originate from a study of blood T cell repertoires in COVID-19. The sample consisted of peripheral blood. The chain combines TRBV7-8 with TRBJ2-7; D perhaps matches TRBD2 (5 bases). The sequence was collected from a man aged 55-75 years with acute or convalescent COVID-19. The CDR3 sequence is CASTQTRGGNYEQYF. CDR3 nucleotide sequence: TGTGCCAGCACCCAGACTCGGGGTGGGAACTACGAGCAGTACTTC.